Listed below are T cell receptor beta chains from one sample, sequenced in a study of blood T cell repertoires in COVID-19. The data were produced by immunoSEQ multiplex PCR, yet TCRdb's version contains in-frame clones alone and is incomplete. The table shows under 200,000 clones, with more than 75% occurring only once. Sequencing was carried out using peripheral blood. The receptors were gathered from a man in his sixties or seventies with acute or convalescent COVID-19. Each CDR3 is given with its conserved first and last residue.

TRBJ2-1 TRBV13 CASSLGPLREEYNEQFF
TRBJ1-4 TRBV5-6 CASSGSTGFEKLFF
TRBJ1-1 TRBV28 CASSLEGTFTEAFF
TRBJ1-2 TRBV30 CGCRGNIGGYTF
TRBJ2-2 TRBV9 CASSVVGTIANTGELFF
TRBJ2-3 TRBV9 CASSVGSGSDTQYF
TRBJ2-5 TRBV11-2 CASSPGTSGEGETQYF
TRBJ2-3 TRBV12-3/TRBV12-4 CASSFARDTQYF
TRBJ1-5 TRBV20-1 CSQGGSQPQHF
TRBJ1-2 TRBV19 CASSIGHRVNYGYTF
TRBJ2-7 TRBV7-2 CASSLAYKTYEQYF
TRBJ1-4 TRBV27 CASAGRRNEKLFF
TRBJ1-1 TRBV18 CASSPNKNTEAFF
TRBJ2-7 TRBV7-9 CASSPTETYEQYF
TRBJ2-7 TRBV6-2/TRBV6-3 CASRPSQGFDEQYF
TRBJ1-1 TRBV5-4 CASSLGVNTEAFF
TRBJ2-7 TRBV7-9 CASSLRASSYEQYF
TRBJ1-6 TRBV5-6 CASSLAGGNSYNSPLHF